This T cell receptor (beta chain) is from a study of shared clonotypes between healthy human individuals. Study in general: CD8 memory received one plate per donor, CD8 naive two, CD4 memory three and CD4 naive three. Findings and limits, study-wide: Generally, estimated richness proved larger in naive subsets than it did in memory subsets.

This was a deep-level run. Here immunoSEQ multiplex PCR was the method, and the copy in TCRdb shows in-frame clones only, minus some. The sample holds about 1.5 million clones; 98% are singletons and the top ten take approximately 0.45%. About this clone: Its antigen is not known.

Both subsets, CD45RA+ naive and CD45RA-negative memory, were split from the CD4+ cells. Germline values: CDR1 SGHTA, CDR2 FQGNSA. This CDR3 contains 15 residues. V was clipped by 2 bases and J by 5 bases; unmatched bases: 3. This clonotype was sampled from a man aged 30 to 39 in good health. This chain joins TRBV7-2 and TRBJ2-2; 9 nucleotides align to TRBD1. Sequenced sample: naive CD4+ T cells sorted from blood. Subset: CD45RA+ positively selected. In DNA form, the CDR3 reads TGTGCCAGCAGCTTAACAGGGGGCCGAACCGGGGAGCTGTTTTTT. It encodes CASSLTGGRTGELFF.